One and the same sample provided the 17 T cell receptor beta chains below, sequenced in a study of blood T cells in healthy people across ages. A sample-barcoded 5' primer and a J-beta primer mix were used in a second PCR of roughly 6 to 11 cycles. From the 5' RACE reads, TCRdb called clonotypes with MiXCR, one entry per CDR3 protein. The profile shows 1.5 million to 1.9 million distinct CDR3 sequences, under 55% of them singletons. Sequencing was done on a sample of blood. The source is a woman aged 18 to 35 in good health.

This sequence joins TRBV25-1 and TRBJ2-3; tentatively, D is TRBD1 (6 bases). V gave up 4 bases and J gave up 3 bases, with 14 bases separating them. Germline V gene sequence: CDR1 MGHDK, CDR2 SYGVNS. CDR3 size: 15 residues. CDR3 residues: CASSGSTGVTDTQYF. Here the CDR3 DNA reads TGTGCCAGCAGTGGCTCGACAGGTGTGACAGATACGCAGTATTTT. Complete variable domain (other parts from reference TRBV25-1 and TRBJ2-3): EADIYQTPRYLVIGTGKKITLECSQTMGHDKMYWYQQDPGMELHLIHYSYGVNSTEKGDLSSESTVSRIRTEHFPLTLESARPSHTSQYLCASSGSTGVTDTQYFGPGTRLTVL.

This clonotype was seen a handful of times. This chain uses TRBV3-1 with TRBJ1-1; D gene unclear. Trimming pared 0 bases from V and 2 bases from J, leaving 16 bases between. The CDR3 runs 17 residues. Germline CDR1 is LGHDT and CDR2 is YNNKEL (reference sequence). The CDR3 DNA follows: TGTGCCAGCAGCCAAGATGTCGGTATGTGGGGAAACACTGAAGCTTTCTTT. Protein product: CASSQDVGMWGNTEAFF.

The genes are TRBV25-1 and TRBJ2-7, with 8 bases matching TRBD1. The CDR3 is 14 residues long. The V segment lost 4 bases and the J segment 6 bases; nucleotides outside the gene matches: 8. Germline CDR1 is MGHDK and CDR2 is SYGVNS. CDR3 nucleotide sequence: TGTGCCAGCAGTGGGGGGACAGGTAGACCCGAGCAGTACTTC. Translated, it gives CASSGGTGRPEQYF.

This sequence joins TRBV6-6 and TRBJ2-7, with D uncertain. The CDR3 has 13 amino acids. V was cut by 6 bases and J by 6 bases, with 15 bases left in between. CDR1 is MNHNY and CDR2 is SVGAGI in the germline V gene (reference sequence). The CDR3 sequence is CASRAFSPSEQYF. DNA of the CDR3: TGTGCCAGCAGGGCGTTCTCCCCCAGCGAGCAGTACTTC.

J is TRBJ2-7 and V is TRBV20-1; TRBD2 is a possible D gene (5 bases). There are 14 residues in the CDR3. Per the germline V gene, CDR1 is DFQATT and CDR2 is SNEGSKA (reference sequence). Trimming removed 0 bases at V and 2 bases at J, with 11 bases between. CDR3 DNA sequence: TGCAGTGCTAGAGATAGCGAGAAGCCCTACGAGCAGTACTTC. This encodes CSARDSEKPYEQYF.

This clonotype came up many times. The J gene is TRBJ2-7, the V gene TRBV29-1; the D is unclear. Germline V gene sequence: CDR1 SQVTM, CDR2 ANQGSEA. This CDR3 spans 16 amino acids. V gave up 1 base and J gave up 1 base, with 17 bases separating them. The CDR3 DNA is TGCAGCGTTGAAGGGTCAGTGAGTGGCTCTTCCTACGAGCAGTACTTC. Protein: CSVEGSVSGSSYEQYF.

This chain links TRBV7-2 with TRBJ1-1, with D unclear. CDR1 is SGHTA, CDR2 FQGNSA, per germline. With 2 bases removed from V and 4 bases from J, the gap between germline ends came to 11 bases. The CDR3 consists of 14 residues. The CDR3 here is CASSLNPLGTEAFF. CDR3 sequence (DNA): TGTGCCAGCAGCTTAAATCCCCTGGGCACTGAAGCTTTCTTT.

V is TRBV6-4 and J is TRBJ2-1, with D perhaps being TRBD1 or TRBD2 (5 bases each). The CDR3 runs to 13 residues. Germline CDR1 MRHNA, CDR2 SNTAGT. Between the trimmed V and J ends, which lost 0 bases and 7 bases, there was a span of 7 bases. The CDR3 DNA sequence: TGTGCCAGCAGTGACTCTTGGGGGAATGAGCAGTTCTTC. This encodes CASSDSWGNEQFF.

This clonotype was seen only a few times. One end of the junction is discordant with germline, which a read error may explain. J is TRBJ2-7 and V is TRBV6-2 or TRBV6-3; D unresolved. The CDR3 runs 15 residues. The germline gives CDR1 MNHEY, CDR2 SVGEGT. The CDR3 reads CASSYRPDGSYEQYF. The CDR3 DNA reads as TGTGCCAGTAGTTACCGTCCGGACGGTTCCTACGAGCAGTACTTC.

This clonotype was seen only a few times. The rearrangement uses TRBV4-1 and TRBJ1-1; D remains unclear. Trimming stripped 0 bases from V and 1 base from J, with 9 bases between. Germline lookup yields CDR1 MGHRA and CDR2 YSYEKL. The CDR3 length is 15 residues. CDR3 DNA: TGCGCCAGCAGCCAAGAATACGGAGAGAACACTGAAGCTTTCTTT. Amino acids: CASSQEYGENTEAFF.

This clonotype was counted a few times. The chain employs TRBV15 and TRBJ1-1, with D hard to call. The CDR3 extends over 13 amino acids. V was trimmed by 1 base and J by 5 bases, leaving 8 bases between them. The germline V gene encodes CDR1 LNHNV and CDR2 YYDKDF (reference sequence). CDR3 coding DNA: TGTGCCACCAGCAGAGGGGTCGGTACTGAAGCTTTCTTT. Protein: CATSRGVGTEAFF.

Here the CDR3 DNA reads TGCAGTGCCCCAATAGCGGGAGGGTACAATGAGCAGTTCTTC. Residues: CSAPIAGGYNEQFF. The chain is built from TRBV20-1 and TRBJ2-1, with 11 positions matching TRBD2. The CDR3 consists of 14 residues. Germline V gene data show CDR1 as DFQATT and CDR2 as SNEGSKA (reference sequence). Germline trimming cut 6 bases from V and 4 bases from J; bases unmatched to any gene: 5.

This chain connects TRBV7-2 to TRBJ2-7, with TRBD2 matching 7 bases. Germline trimming cut 3 bases from V and 4 bases from J; bases unmatched to any gene: 12. The CDR3 spans 16 residues. Germline V gene lookup returns CDR1 SGHTA and CDR2 FQGNSA. The CDR3 sequence is CASSFGFLNSGYEQYF. The CDR3, as DNA: TGTGCCAGCAGCTTTGGGTTTTTGAATAGCGGGTACGAGCAGTACTTC.

This clonotype was seen more than once but under ten times. This chain connects TRBV6-6 to TRBJ2-5; the D call may be TRBD1 or TRBD2 (6 bases each). This CDR3 is 15 amino acids long. Per germline, CDR1 MNHNY and CDR2 SVGAGI (reference sequence). Trimming shortened V by 6 bases and J by 4 bases, and 18 bases separated the two germline ends. In DNA form, the CDR3 reads TGTGCCAGCAGCGGGGGACATCATGAGGGAGAGACCCAGTACTTC. Translation: CASSGGHHEGETQYF.

There are a few counts of this clonotype. CDR3 DNA: TGTGCCAGCAGTGAACTAGCGGGGGGGGTATACAATGAGCAGTTCTTC. Translation gives CASSELAGGVYNEQFF. The V call is TRBV12-3 or TRBV12-4, the J call TRBJ2-1, with TRBD2 identical over 13 bases. The CDR3 is 16 amino acids. J gave up 4 bases and V 5 bases, and 5 bases lay outside the gene matches.

This clonotype is a singleton in its sample. The V and J genes are TRBV4-1 and TRBJ2-1; D remains ambiguous. The J call could be wrong; TRBJ2-7 is a better fit for the DNA end. Per the germline V gene, CDR1 is MGHRA and CDR2 is YSYEKL. The CDR3 is 15 residues long. The CDR3 sequence: CASSQPRTSYNEQYF. DNA of the CDR3: TGCGCCAGCAGCCAGCCAAGGACGTCCTACAATGAGCAGTACTTC.

The chain is built from TRBV5-1 and TRBJ2-4, with TRBD2 matching over 8 bases. The J segment lost 5 bases and the V segment lost 4 bases, leaving 5 bases of the junction unmatched. Germline CDR1 is SGHRS and CDR2 is YFSETQ. The CDR3 spans 14 residues. CDR3 protein: CASSHRGGENIQYF. The CDR3 DNA sequence: TGCGCCAGCAGCCACCGGGGGGGCGAAAACATTCAGTACTTC.